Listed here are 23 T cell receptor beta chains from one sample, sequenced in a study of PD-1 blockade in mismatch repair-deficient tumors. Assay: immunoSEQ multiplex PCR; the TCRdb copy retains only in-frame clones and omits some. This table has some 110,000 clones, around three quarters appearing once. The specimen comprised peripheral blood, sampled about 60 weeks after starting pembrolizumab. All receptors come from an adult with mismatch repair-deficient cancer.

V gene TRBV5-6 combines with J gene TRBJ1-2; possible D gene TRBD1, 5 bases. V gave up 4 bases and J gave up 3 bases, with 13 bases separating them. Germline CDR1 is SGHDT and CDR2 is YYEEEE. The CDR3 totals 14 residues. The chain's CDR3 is CASSPGREHYGYTF. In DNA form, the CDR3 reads TGTGCCAGCAGCCCGGGACGGGAACACTATGGCTACACCTTC.

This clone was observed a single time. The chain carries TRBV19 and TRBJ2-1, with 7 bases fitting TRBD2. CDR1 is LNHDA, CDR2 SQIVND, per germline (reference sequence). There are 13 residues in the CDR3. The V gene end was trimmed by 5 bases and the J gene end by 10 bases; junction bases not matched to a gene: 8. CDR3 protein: CASSPHKREEQFF. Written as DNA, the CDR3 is TGTGCCAGTAGTCCCCACAAGCGGGAAGAGCAGTTCTTC. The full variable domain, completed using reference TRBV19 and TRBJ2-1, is DGGITQSPKYLFRKEGQNVTLSCEQNLNHDAMYWYRQDPGQGLRLIYYSQIVNDFQKGDIAEGYSVSREKKESFPLTVTSAQKNPTAFYLCASSPHKREEQFFGPGTRLTVL.

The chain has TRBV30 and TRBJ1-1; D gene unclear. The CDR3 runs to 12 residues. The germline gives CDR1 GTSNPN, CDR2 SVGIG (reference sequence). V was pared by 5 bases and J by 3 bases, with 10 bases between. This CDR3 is CAWVDKHTEAFF. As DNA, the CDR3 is TGTGCCTGGGTAGACAAACACACTGAAGCTTTCTTT.

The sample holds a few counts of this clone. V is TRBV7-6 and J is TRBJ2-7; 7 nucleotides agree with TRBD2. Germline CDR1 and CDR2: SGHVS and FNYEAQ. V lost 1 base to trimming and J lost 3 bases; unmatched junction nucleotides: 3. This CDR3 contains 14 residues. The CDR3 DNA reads TGTGCCAGCAGCTTAGGGCTAGCGGACTACGAGCAGTACTTC. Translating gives CASSLGLADYEQYF. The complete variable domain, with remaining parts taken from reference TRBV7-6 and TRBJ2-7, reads GAGVSQSPRYKVTKRGQDVALRCDPISGHVSLYWYRQALGQGPEFLTYFNYEAQQDKSGLPNDRFSAERPEGSISTLTIQRTEQRDSAMYRCASSLGLADYEQYFGPGTRLTVT.

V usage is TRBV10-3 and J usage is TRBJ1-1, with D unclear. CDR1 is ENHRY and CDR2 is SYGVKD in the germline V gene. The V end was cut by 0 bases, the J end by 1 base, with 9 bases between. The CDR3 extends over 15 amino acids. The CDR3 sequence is CAISESTRRNTEAFF. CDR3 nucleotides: TGTGCCATCAGTGAGTCGACTAGGAGGAACACTGAAGCTTTCTTT.

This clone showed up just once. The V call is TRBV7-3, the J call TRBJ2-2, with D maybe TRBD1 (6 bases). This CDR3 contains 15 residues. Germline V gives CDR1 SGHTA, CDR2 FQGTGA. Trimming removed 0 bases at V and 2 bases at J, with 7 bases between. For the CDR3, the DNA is TGTGCCAGCAGCTTAACTGGGGGCAACACCGGGGAGCTGTTTTTT. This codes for CASSLTGGNTGELFF. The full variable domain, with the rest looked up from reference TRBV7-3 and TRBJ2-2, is GAGVSQTPSNKVTEKGKYVELRCDPISGHTALYWYRQSLGQGPEFLIYFQGTGAADDSGLPNDRFFAVRPEGSVSTLKIQRTERGDSAVYLCASSLTGGNTGELFFGEGSRLTVL.

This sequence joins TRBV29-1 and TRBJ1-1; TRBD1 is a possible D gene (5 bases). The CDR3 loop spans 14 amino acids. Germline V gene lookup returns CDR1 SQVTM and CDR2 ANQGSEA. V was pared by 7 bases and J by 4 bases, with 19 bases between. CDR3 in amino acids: CSASPAGRGTEAFF. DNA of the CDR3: TGCAGCGCTTCCCCAGCAGGGAGGGGCACTGAAGCTTTCTTT.

The CDR3 nucleotides are TGTGCCAGCAGTACGACTAGCCGGACCAACACAGATACGCAGTATTTT. Translating it yields CASSTTSRTNTDTQYF. V usage is TRBV27 and J usage is TRBJ2-3; 7 positions agree with TRBD2. V trimming: 5 bases; J trimming: 2 bases; junction bases outside the gene matches: 10. Germline V lookup: CDR1 MNHEY, CDR2 SMNVEV (reference sequence). The CDR3 loop spans 16 amino acids.

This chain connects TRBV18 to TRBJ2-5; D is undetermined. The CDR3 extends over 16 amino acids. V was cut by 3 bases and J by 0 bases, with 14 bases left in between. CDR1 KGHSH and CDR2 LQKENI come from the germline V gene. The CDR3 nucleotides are TGTGCCAGCTCACCCTCGGGTCTTGGGAACCAAGAGACCCAGTACTTC. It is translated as CASSPSGLGNQETQYF.

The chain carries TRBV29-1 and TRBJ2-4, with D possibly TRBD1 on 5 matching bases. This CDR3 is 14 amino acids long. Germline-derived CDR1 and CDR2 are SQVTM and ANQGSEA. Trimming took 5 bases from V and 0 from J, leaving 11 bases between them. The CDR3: CSVIGAIAKNIQYF. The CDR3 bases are TGCAGCGTTATAGGGGCTATAGCCAAAAACATTCAGTACTTC.

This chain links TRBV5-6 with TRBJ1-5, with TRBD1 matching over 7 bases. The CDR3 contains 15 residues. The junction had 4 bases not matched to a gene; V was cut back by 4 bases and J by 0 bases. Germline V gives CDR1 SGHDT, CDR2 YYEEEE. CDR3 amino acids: CASSPRGGSNQPQHF. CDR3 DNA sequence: TGTGCCAGCAGCCCCAGGGGGGGTAGCAATCAGCCCCAGCATTTT.

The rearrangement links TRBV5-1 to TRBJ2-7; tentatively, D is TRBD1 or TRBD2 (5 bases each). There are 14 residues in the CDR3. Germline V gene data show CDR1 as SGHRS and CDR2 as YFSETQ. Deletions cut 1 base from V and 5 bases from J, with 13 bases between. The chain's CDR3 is CASSLMGTHDEQYF. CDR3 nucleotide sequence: TGCGCCAGCAGCTTGATGGGGACCCACGACGAGCAGTACTTC.

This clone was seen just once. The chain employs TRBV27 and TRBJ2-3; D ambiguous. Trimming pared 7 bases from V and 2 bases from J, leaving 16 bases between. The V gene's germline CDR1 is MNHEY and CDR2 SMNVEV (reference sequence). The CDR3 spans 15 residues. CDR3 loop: CASTPMAAPTDTQYF. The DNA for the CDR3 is TGTGCCAGCACCCCAATGGCAGCCCCCACAGATACGCAGTATTTT.

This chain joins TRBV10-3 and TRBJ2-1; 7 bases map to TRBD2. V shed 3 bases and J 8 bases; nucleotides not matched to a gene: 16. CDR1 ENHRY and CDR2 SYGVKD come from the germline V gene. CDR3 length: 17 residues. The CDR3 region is CAISDPGLNFFSHEQFF. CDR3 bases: TGTGCCATCAGTGATCCGGGACTAAATTTTTTCAGCCATGAGCAGTTCTTC.

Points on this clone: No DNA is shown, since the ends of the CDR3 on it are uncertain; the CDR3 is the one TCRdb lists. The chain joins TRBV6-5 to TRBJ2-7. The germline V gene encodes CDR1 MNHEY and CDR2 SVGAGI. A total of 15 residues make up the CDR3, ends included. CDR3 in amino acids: CASSSSFGGNYEQYF.

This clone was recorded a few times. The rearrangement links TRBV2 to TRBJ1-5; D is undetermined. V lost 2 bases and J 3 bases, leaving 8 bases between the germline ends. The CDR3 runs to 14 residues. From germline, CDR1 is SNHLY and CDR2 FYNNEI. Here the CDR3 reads CASSELRNNQPQHF. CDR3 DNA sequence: TGTGCCAGCAGTGAACTCAGGAACAATCAGCCCCAGCATTTT.

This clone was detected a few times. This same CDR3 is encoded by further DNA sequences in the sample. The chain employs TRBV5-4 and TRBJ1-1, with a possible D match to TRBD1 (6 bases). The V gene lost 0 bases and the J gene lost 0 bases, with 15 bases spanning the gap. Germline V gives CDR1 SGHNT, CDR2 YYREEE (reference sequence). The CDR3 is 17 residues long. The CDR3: CASSLGQGSGMNTEAFF. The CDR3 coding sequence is TGTGCCAGCAGCTTGGGGCAGGGGTCCGGAATGAACACTGAAGCTTTCTTT.

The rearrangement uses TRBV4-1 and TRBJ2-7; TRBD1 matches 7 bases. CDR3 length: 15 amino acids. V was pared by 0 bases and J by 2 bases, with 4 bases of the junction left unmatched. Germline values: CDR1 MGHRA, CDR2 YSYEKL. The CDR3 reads CASSQERTGTYEQYF. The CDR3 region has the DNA TGCGCCAGCAGCCAAGAACGGACAGGAACCTACGAGCAGTACTTC.

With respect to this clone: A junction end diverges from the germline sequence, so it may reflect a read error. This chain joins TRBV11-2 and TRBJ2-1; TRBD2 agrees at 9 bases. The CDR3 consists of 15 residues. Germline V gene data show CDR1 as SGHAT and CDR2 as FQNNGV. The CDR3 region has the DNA TGTGCCAGCAGGTTAGCGGGAGTCTTCTACAATGAGCAGTTCTTC. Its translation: CASRLAGVFYNEQFF.

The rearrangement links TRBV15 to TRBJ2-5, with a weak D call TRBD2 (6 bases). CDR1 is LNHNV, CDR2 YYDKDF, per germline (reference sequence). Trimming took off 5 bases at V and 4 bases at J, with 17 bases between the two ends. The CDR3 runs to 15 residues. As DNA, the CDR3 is TGTGCCACCAGCCGAGGGGTGGAGGGTCGAGAGACCCAGTACTTC. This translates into CATSRGVEGRETQYF.

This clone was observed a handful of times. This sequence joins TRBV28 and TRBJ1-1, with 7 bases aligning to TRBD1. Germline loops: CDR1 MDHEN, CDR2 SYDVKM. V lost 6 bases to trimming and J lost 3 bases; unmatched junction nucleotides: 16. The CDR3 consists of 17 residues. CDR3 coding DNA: TGTGCCAGCAGAAGAGTACAGGGGTTTGAGGTCGACACTGAAGCTTTCTTT. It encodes CASRRVQGFEVDTEAFF.

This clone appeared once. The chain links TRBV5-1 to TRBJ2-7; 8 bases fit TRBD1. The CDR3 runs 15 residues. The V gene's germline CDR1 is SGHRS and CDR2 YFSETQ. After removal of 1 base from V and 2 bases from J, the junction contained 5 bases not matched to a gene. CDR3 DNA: TGCGCCAGCAGCTTGCGGGGACAGGCGACCTACGAGCAGTACTTC. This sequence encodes CASSLRGQATYEQYF.

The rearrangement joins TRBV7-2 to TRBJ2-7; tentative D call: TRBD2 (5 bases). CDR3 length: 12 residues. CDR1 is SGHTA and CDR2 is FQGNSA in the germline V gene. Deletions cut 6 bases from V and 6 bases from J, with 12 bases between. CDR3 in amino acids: CASSLAPGEQYF. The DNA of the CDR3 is TGTGCCAGCAGTCTAGCTCCGGGCGAGCAGTACTTC.